These 30 T cell receptor beta chains were sequenced from one sample in a study of T cells in localized non-small cell lung cancer. The protocol was immunoSEQ multiplex PCR, while the TCRdb copy is restricted to in-frame clones and leaves out a portion. This table has some 10,000 clones, around 83% appearing once. Sequences were derived from peripheral blood, sampled before any cancer treatment. The receptors shown here come from a male donor aged 60 or over with stage III lung adenocarcinoma.

This sequence joins TRBV7-6 and TRBJ2-2; maybe TRBD1 (6 bases). CDR1 and CDR2 from the germline V gene are SGHVS and FNYEAQ. This CDR3 contains 15 residues. With 5 bases removed from V and 1 base from J, the gap between germline ends came to 11 bases. CDR3 nucleotide sequence: TGTGCCAGCAGCCCTAACAGGGTGAACACCGGGGAGCTGTTTTTT. It translates to CASSPNRVNTGELFF. The full variable domain, completed using reference TRBV7-6 and TRBJ2-2, is GAGVSQSPRYKVTKRGQDVALRCDPISGHVSLYWYRQALGQGPEFLTYFNYEAQQDKSGLPNDRFSAERPEGSISTLTIQRTEQRDSAMYRCASSPNRVNTGELFFGEGSRLTVL.

The V call is TRBV28, the J call TRBJ2-7; D possibly corresponds to TRBD2 (5 bases). The CDR3 length is 11 residues. Germline loops: CDR1 MDHEN, CDR2 SYDVKM. With 10 bases removed from V and 5 bases from J, the gap between germline ends came to 12 bases. Here the CDR3 reads CATGDPHEQYF. CDR3 nucleotide sequence: TGTGCCACCGGGGATCCCCACGAGCAGTACTTC.

This chain connects TRBV7-2 to TRBJ2-7; 9 bases line up with TRBD1. Germline values: CDR1 SGHTA, CDR2 FQGNSA. After removal of 6 bases from V and 5 bases from J, the junction contained 5 bases not matched to a gene. This CDR3 spans 13 amino acids. In nucleotides, the CDR3 is TGTGCCAGCAGAGGGACAGGGTGGAACGAGCAGTACTTC. Its protein product is CASRGTGWNEQYF.

J is TRBJ2-7 and V is TRBV11-2, with 14 bases fitting TRBD2. The CDR3 spans 14 residues. Germline V CDR1 and CDR2: SGHAT, FQNNGV. The V gene end was trimmed by 6 bases and the J gene end by 8 bases; junction bases not matched to a gene: 6. CDR3 protein: CASRRLAGGPKQYF. For the CDR3, the DNA is TGTGCCAGCAGGAGACTAGCGGGAGGGCCCAAGCAGTACTTC. Complete variable domain (other parts from reference TRBV11-2 and TRBJ2-7): EAGVAQSPRYKIIEKRQSVAFWCNPISGHATLYWYQQILGQGPKLLIQFQNNGVVDDSQLPKDRFSAERLKGVDSTLKIQPAKLEDSAVYLCASRRLAGGPKQYFGPGTRLTVT.

This clone showed up just once. This rearrangement joins TRBV11-2 to TRBJ2-3, with 10 bases lining up with TRBD2. The CDR3 contains 17 residues. Germline V gene data show CDR1 as SGHAT and CDR2 as FQNNGV. Germline trimming cut 3 bases from V and 4 bases from J; bases unmatched to any gene: 10. As DNA, the CDR3 is TGTGCCAGCAGCTTGGACTATACTAGCGGGACGGCAGATACGCAGTATTTT. This encodes CASSLDYTSGTADTQYF.

The chain couples TRBV20-1 to TRBJ1-3, with no clear D. The germline gives CDR1 DFQATT, CDR2 SNEGSKA (reference sequence). V gave up 3 bases and J gave up 4 bases, with 4 bases separating them. The CDR3 is made up of 11 amino acids. In nucleotides, the CDR3 is TGCAGTGCTAGTAACGGAAACACCATATATTTT. It specifies CSASNGNTIYF.

CDR3 residues: CASSDMSKTYYNEQFF. The CDR3 DNA follows: TGTGCCAGCAGTGACATGTCAAAAACCTATTACAATGAGCAGTTCTTC. V usage is TRBV6-4 and J usage is TRBJ2-1, with no clear D. The CDR3 is 16 amino acids. Germline V lookup: CDR1 MRHNA, CDR2 SNTAGT. The V end lost 2 bases, the J end lost 4 bases, and 15 bases lay between the germline ends.

By share, this clone counts as medium-sized. The chain couples TRBV5-4 to TRBJ2-7; no clear D. The CDR3 spans 15 residues. CDR1 and CDR2 from the germline V gene are SGHNT and YYREEE (reference sequence). Trimming cost V 3 bases and J 0 bases, with 13 bases left between them. CDR3 sequence (DNA): TGTGCCAGCAGCTGGGATCGAACAGCCTCCTACGAGCAGTACTTC. Its translation: CASSWDRTASYEQYF.

The J gene is TRBJ2-3, the V gene TRBV7-6; perhaps TRBD1 as D (5 bases). Germline V gives CDR1 SGHVS, CDR2 FNYEAQ. The CDR3 has 16 amino acids. V was clipped by 5 bases and J by 0 bases, with 15 bases between them. For the CDR3, the DNA is TGTGCCAGCAGCCCTGGTTGGGGCGGTAGCACAGATACGCAGTATTTT. It codes for CASSPGWGGSTDTQYF.

The chain links TRBV6-5 to TRBJ2-1; D remains ambiguous. The ends were cut back, 3 bases at V and 1 base at J, with 13 bases in the middle. CDR1 is MNHEY, CDR2 SVGAGI, per germline. This CDR3 is 16 amino acids long. CDR3 region: CASSYAGRVSYNEQFF. DNA for the CDR3: TGTGCCAGCAGTTATGCTGGAAGGGTATCCTACAATGAGCAGTTCTTC.

The sample holds one count of this clone. The V call is TRBV5-8, the J call TRBJ2-1; TRBD1 or TRBD2 may be the D gene (5 bases each). The CDR3 is 17 residues long. Germline V gene lookup returns CDR1 SGHTS and CDR2 YDEGEE. V was shortened by 6 bases and J by 0 bases, with 19 bases between the two germline ends. CDR3 nucleotides: TGTGCCAGCACCCGAAGGGGAGCCCAACCCTCCTACAATGAGCAGTTCTTC. It translates to CASTRRGAQPSYNEQFF.

The gene calls are TRBV19 and TRBJ1-3; D ambiguous. Germline loops: CDR1 LNHDA, CDR2 SQIVND (reference sequence). Trimming stripped 3 bases from V and 2 bases from J, with 8 bases between. The CDR3 runs 14 residues. CDR3 in DNA: TGTGCCAGTAGTATGACCGGGCCTGGAAACACCATATATTTT. It translates to CASSMTGPGNTIYF.

The chain carries TRBV29-1 and TRBJ1-2, with TRBD1 matching 7 bases. With 6 bases clipped from V and 7 bases from J, the junction kept 8 bases outside the gene matches. The CDR3 is 12 residues long. Germline V lookup: CDR1 SQVTM, CDR2 ANQGSEA. The CDR3 coding sequence is TGCAGCGTCGATCACAGGGGTACTGGCTACACCTTC. Protein product: CSVDHRGTGYTF.

The V gene is TRBV28, the J gene TRBJ2-7; 9 nucleotides match TRBD2. Germline-derived CDR1 and CDR2 are MDHEN and SYDVKM. This CDR3 has 17 amino acids. The V segment lost 5 bases and the J segment 0 bases; nucleotides outside the gene matches: 11. CDR3 loop: CASSPDRFSGSSYEQYF. The CDR3, as DNA: TGTGCCAGCAGTCCAGACCGATTTAGCGGGAGCTCCTACGAGCAGTACTTC.

This clone was recorded only once. The rearrangement links TRBV6-1 to TRBJ1-4, with a possible D match to TRBD1 (5 bases). This CDR3 spans 14 amino acids. Germline values: CDR1 MNHNS, CDR2 SASEGT. Trimming took off 7 bases at V and 10 bases at J, with 19 bases between the two ends. The CDR3 loop reads CASKPLRQWGKLFF. The CDR3 DNA reads as TGTGCCAGCAAACCCCTTCGACAGTGGGGAAAACTGTTTTTT.

The chain couples TRBV27 to TRBJ2-5; D remains ambiguous. The CDR3 is 17 amino acids. V lost 5 bases to trimming and J lost 2 bases, with 21 bases between them. Per the germline V gene, CDR1 is MNHEY and CDR2 is SMNVEV (reference sequence). The CDR3 region is CASSPPGSAHRQETQYF. The CDR3 nucleotides are TGTGCCAGCAGTCCCCCGGGTTCGGCGCATAGGCAAGAGACCCAGTACTTC.

This clone has just one count. The chain couples TRBV5-4 to TRBJ1-2, with no clear D. V was pared by 4 bases and J by 2 bases, with 3 bases between. This CDR3 has 11 amino acids. Germline assignment: CDR1 SGHNT and CDR2 YYREEE (reference sequence). Here the CDR3 reads CASSANYGYTF. The CDR3 region has the DNA TGTGCCAGCAGCGCAAACTATGGCTACACCTTC.

This rearrangement joins TRBV27 to TRBJ2-4; tentative D call: TRBD2 (5 bases). The CDR3 extends over 18 amino acids. Trimming pared 5 bases from V and 3 bases from J, leaving 23 bases between. Germline V gene lookup returns CDR1 MNHEY and CDR2 SMNVEV (reference sequence). The CDR3 loop is CASSRIPNGVLGKNIQYF. CDR3 in DNA: TGTGCCAGCAGTCGTATCCCGAACGGGGTCCTAGGCAAAAACATTCAGTACTTC.

This clone rates as medium-sized. The V and J genes are TRBV5-1 and TRBJ2-3; 7 nucleotides agree with TRBD1. The CDR3 loop spans 16 amino acids. V lost 4 bases to trimming and J lost 0 bases; unmatched junction nucleotides: 8. Germline V gene lookup returns CDR1 SGHRS and CDR2 YFSETQ. The CDR3 coding sequence is TGCGCCAGCAGCGACCTGCCGGGACAGAGCACAGATACGCAGTATTTT. It codes for CASSDLPGQSTDTQYF.

The chain is built from TRBV18 and TRBJ1-1; D gene ambiguous. The V and J ends lost 3 bases and 3 bases respectively, with 5 bases between them. This CDR3 comprises 12 residues. The V gene's germline CDR1 is KGHSH and CDR2 LQKENI. CDR3 sequence (DNA): TGTGCCAGCTCACCCAGCGACACTGAAGCTTTCTTT. It translates to CASSPSDTEAFF.

The chain employs TRBV7-3 and TRBJ2-7; D call uncertain. Germline V gene data show CDR1 as SGHTA and CDR2 as FQGTGA. V lost 4 bases and J 4 bases, leaving 14 bases between the germline ends. CDR3 length: 14 amino acids. The CDR3 sequence: CASSSGSAPYEQYF. The CDR3 coding sequence is TGTGCCAGCAGCTCCGGGTCCGCCCCTTACGAGCAGTACTTC.

The chain uses TRBV23-1 and TRBJ2-3, with D possibly TRBD1 on 6 matching bases. TRBV23-1 is filed as an ORF, its function uncertain. Trimming pared 0 bases from V and 4 bases from J, leaving 14 bases between. This CDR3 is built from 16 residues. CDR3 loop: CASSQSGQSRADTQYF. DNA for the CDR3: TGCGCCAGCAGTCAATCCGGACAGAGCAGAGCAGATACGCAGTATTTT.

Here the CDR3 DNA reads TGTGCCATCAGTGACCCGGGACAGATGTACAATGAGCAGTTCTTC. Protein: CAISDPGQMYNEQFF. The chain links TRBV10-3 to TRBJ2-1, with TRBD1 matching 7 bases. The V segment lost 3 bases and the J segment 4 bases; nucleotides outside the gene matches: 6. CDR1 is ENHRY, CDR2 SYGVKD, per germline. The CDR3 consists of 15 residues.

The rearrangement joins TRBV7-8 to TRBJ2-5; 11 bases are shared with TRBD2. Germline lookup yields CDR1 SGHVS and CDR2 FQNEAQ. The junction had 13 bases not matched to a gene; V was cut back by 2 bases and J by 8 bases. CDR3 size: 17 residues. CDR3 loop: CASSLRTLGTSGGTQYF. CDR3 in DNA: TGTGCCAGCAGCTTAAGGACGTTGGGAACTAGCGGGGGAACCCAGTACTTC.

J is TRBJ1-4 and V is TRBV6-1; TRBD1 matches at 7 bases. The junction had 15 bases not matched to a gene; V was cut back by 4 bases and J by 7 bases. CDR1 and CDR2 from the germline V gene are MNHNS and SASEGT. This CDR3 region has 17 residues. The CDR3: CASSAPLRQGRSEKLFF. As DNA, the CDR3 is TGTGCCAGCAGTGCTCCCCTGAGACAGGGCAGGAGTGAAAAACTGTTTTTT.

This chain connects TRBV11-2 to TRBJ2-3; D may be TRBD1 or TRBD2 (5 bases each). The CDR3 runs to 15 residues. Germline CDR1 SGHAT, CDR2 FQNNGV. V dropped 5 bases and J dropped 6 bases, with 18 bases sitting between them. CDR3 sequence reads: CASSPVGPPDDTQYF. The DNA for the CDR3 is TGTGCCAGCAGCCCAGTGGGACCACCAGACGATACGCAGTATTTT.

The chain combines TRBV29-1 with TRBJ2-1, with TRBD1 matching 7 bases. Germline assignment: CDR1 SQVTM and CDR2 ANQGSEA. With 3 bases clipped from V and 10 bases from J, the junction kept 18 bases outside the gene matches. This CDR3 is 16 amino acids long. CDR3 region: CSVDVIPGQSVGEQFF. CDR3 in DNA: TGCAGCGTTGACGTCATCCCGGGACAGTCGGTGGGGGAGCAGTTCTTC.

The genes are TRBV27 and TRBJ2-3; D call uncertain. This CDR3 has 14 amino acids. V was pared by 0 bases and J by 6 bases, with 10 bases between. The germline V gene has CDR1 MNHEY and CDR2 SMNVEV (reference sequence). CDR3 DNA: TGTGCCAGCAGTTTATCAAGGCTTGCGGATACGCAGTATTTT. Translation: CASSLSRLADTQYF.

The chain carries TRBV27 and TRBJ2-7, with a possible D match to TRBD2 (5 bases). This CDR3 has 15 amino acids. V was cut by 6 bases and J by 0 bases, with 15 bases left in between. Per the germline V gene, CDR1 is MNHEY and CDR2 is SMNVEV (reference sequence). Here the CDR3 reads CASRGPGSSSYEQYF. DNA for the CDR3: TGTGCCAGCAGAGGTCCGGGATCGAGCTCCTACGAGCAGTACTTC.

The gene calls are TRBV2 and TRBJ2-7; 9 bases map to TRBD1. Trimming removed 5 bases from V and 0 bases from J; junction bases left unmatched: 5. The CDR3 has 15 residues. In germline, CDR1 is SNHLY, CDR2 FYNNEI. CDR3: CASSPDRGISYEQYF. The CDR3 DNA sequence: TGTGCCAGCAGTCCCGACAGGGGGATCTCCTACGAGCAGTACTTC.